This T cell receptor (beta chain) was found in a study of vaccination and CD4 T cells after COVID-19. The study sequenced cultured CD4+ T cell DNA using the Oncomine TCR Beta short-read assay. Researchers extracted genomic DNA from CD4+ T cells that had been cultured. TCRdb ran MiXCR on the PCR reads and lists one entry per CDR3 protein. The top ten hold 7.2% of the sample, which has 20,000 to 30,000 distinct CDR3 sequences, roughly 42% seen once. Worth noting for this clonotype: The antigen is unknown.

The treatment: roughly 10-day PBMC culture with coronavirus spike peptide pools or control peptides (ViraFEST assay). T cells were expanded with peptide pools, and expanded clonotypes were identified by TCR sequencing. V was clipped by 6 bases and J by 3 bases, with 12 bases between them. This CDR3 is 12 amino acids long. Looked up from germline, CDR1 is SQVTM and CDR2 is ANQGSEA. This TCR was recovered from a human donor who had recovered from COVID-19. J is TRBJ2-7 and V is TRBV29-1; D possibly matches TRBD1 or TRBD2 (5 bases each). The sequenced material came from CD4+ T cells from blood, cultured in vitro. CDR3 sequence: CSVWDAYYEQYF. CDR3 nucleotide sequence: TGCAGCGTGTGGGACGCGTACTACGAGCAGTACTTC.